This T cell receptor (beta chain) was recovered during a study of shared clonotypes between healthy human individuals. Study background: CD8 memory received one plate per donor, CD8 naive two, CD4 memory three and CD4 naive three.

Each subset's genomic DNA was split evenly across several immunoSEQ plates. TCRdb's copy holds only in-frame clones and misses some; the assay was immunoSEQ multiplex PCR. Seen here are around 620,000 clones, roughly 95% observed once, and the top ten hold about 0.11%. The naive CD8 population came from CD45RO-negative cells selected for CCR7, without terminally differentiated effector memory CD45RA+ cells. The V end lost 4 bases, the J end lost 2 bases, and 12 bases lay between the germline ends. CDR1 and CDR2 from the germline V gene are SEHNR and FQNEAQ (reference sequence). This CDR3 contains 14 residues.

This clonotype was sampled from a woman in her twenties or thirties in good health. The gene calls are TRBV7-9 and TRBJ2-7; D perhaps matches TRBD1 (5 bases). Sequencing was done on a sample of naive CD8+ T cells sorted from blood. The CDR3 region has the DNA TGTGCCAGCAGCTCAAGACAGAGTCCCTACGAGCAGTACTTC. This gives the protein CASSSRQSPYEQYF.